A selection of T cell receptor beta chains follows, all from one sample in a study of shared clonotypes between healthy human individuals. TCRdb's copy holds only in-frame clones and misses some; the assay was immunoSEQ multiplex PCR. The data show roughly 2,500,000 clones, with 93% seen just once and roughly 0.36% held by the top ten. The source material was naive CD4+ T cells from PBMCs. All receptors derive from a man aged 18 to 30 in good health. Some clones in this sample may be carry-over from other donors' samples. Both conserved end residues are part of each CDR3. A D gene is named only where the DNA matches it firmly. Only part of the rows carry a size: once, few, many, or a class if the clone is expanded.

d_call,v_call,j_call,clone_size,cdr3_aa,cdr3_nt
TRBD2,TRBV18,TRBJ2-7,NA,CASSLGGAGRPYEQYF,TGTGCCAGCTCACTCGGGGGGGCGGGAAGACCTTACGAGCAGTACTTC
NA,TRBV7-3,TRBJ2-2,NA,CASSPLGYGSSGELFF,TGTGCCAGCAGCCCCCTTGGTTATGGGAGCTCCGGGGAGCTGTTTTTT
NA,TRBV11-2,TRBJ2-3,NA,CASIGADTQYF,TGTGCCAGCATTGGCGCAGATACGCAGTATTTT
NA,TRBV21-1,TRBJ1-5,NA,CASSPRQHNQPQHF,TGTGCCAGCAGCCCGCGACAGCATAATCAGCCCCAGCATTTT
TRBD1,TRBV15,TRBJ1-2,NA,CATSSQGAVGYTF,TGTGCCACCAGCAGCCAGGGGGCGGTAGGCTACACCTTC
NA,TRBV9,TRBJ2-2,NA,CASSVTPGTGELFF,TGTGCCAGCAGCGTAACACCGGGCACCGGGGAGCTGTTTTTT
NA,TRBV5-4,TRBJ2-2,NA,CASSLRGNSLPGELFF,TGTGCCAGCAGCCTCCGAGGAAATAGTTTACCCGGGGAGCTGTTTTTT
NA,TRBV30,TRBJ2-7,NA,CAWGPGGTYEQYF,TGTGCCTGGGGACCGGGGGGCACCTACGAGCAGTACTTC
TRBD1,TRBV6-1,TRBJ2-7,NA,CASSEWGDRAPLEQYF,TGTGCCAGCAGTGAATGGGGGGACAGGGCCCCTCTCGAGCAGTACTTC
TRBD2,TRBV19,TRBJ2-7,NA,CASSSMKAGGQNLYEQYF,TGTGCCAGTAGTAGTATGAAAGCGGGAGGGCAAAACCTTTACGAGCAGTACTTC
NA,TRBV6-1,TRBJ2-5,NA,CASSEGRGTQYF,TGTGCCAGCAGTGAGGGCAGAGGGACCCAGTACTTC
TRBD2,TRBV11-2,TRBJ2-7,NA,CASRQWTSGSEQYF,TGTGCCAGCAGACAATGGACTAGCGGGAGCGAGCAGTACTTC
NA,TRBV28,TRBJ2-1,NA,CASSWRRGSNNEQFF,TGTGCCAGCAGTTGGCGGAGGGGCAGTAACAATGAGCAGTTCTTC
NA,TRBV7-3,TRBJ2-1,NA,CASSLGGATDYNEQFF,TGTGCCAGCAGCTTGGGTGGGGCTACGGATTACAATGAGCAGTTCTTC
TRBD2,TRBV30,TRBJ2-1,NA,CAWSVQVAGGNEQFF,TGTGCCTGGAGTGTACAAGTAGCGGGAGGGAATGAGCAGTTCTTC
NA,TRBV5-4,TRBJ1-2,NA,CASSFGKGGVGGYTF,TGTGCCAGCAGCTTTGGGAAGGGAGGCGTCGGTGGCTACACCTTC
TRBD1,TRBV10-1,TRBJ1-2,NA,CASSESIGQGRNGYTF,TGCGCCAGCAGTGAGTCGATCGGACAGGGAAGAAATGGCTACACCTTC
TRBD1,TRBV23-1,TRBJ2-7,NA,CASSQSQGPGSYEQYF,TGCGCCAGCAGTCAATCACAGGGGCCCGGCTCCTACGAGCAGTACTTC
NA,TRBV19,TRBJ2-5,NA,CAKGPYNMTAQETQYF,TGTGCTAAGGGGCCCTACAATATGACAGCCCAAGAGACCCAGTACTTC
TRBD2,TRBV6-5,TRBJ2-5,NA,CASIQAGTETQYF,TGTGCCAGCATCCAAGCGGGGACAGAGACCCAGTACTTC
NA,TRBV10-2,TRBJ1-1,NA,CASSEFYGQEAFF,TGCGCCAGCAGTGAGTTTTATGGACAGGAAGCTTTCTTT
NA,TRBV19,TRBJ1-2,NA,CASSSGPQVLYGYTF,TGTGCCAGTAGTTCCGGCCCTCAGGTTCTCTATGGCTACACCTTC
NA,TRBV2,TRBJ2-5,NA,CASSEEEPPRYF,TGTGCCAGCAGTGAAGAGGAGCCCCCCAGGTACTTC
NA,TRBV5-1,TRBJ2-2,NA,CASSRTESLIGELFF,TGCGCCAGCAGCCGGACAGAGAGCTTAATCGGGGAGCTGTTTTTT
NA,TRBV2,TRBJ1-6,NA,CASSVAGDYNSPLHF,TGTGCCAGCAGTGTGGCGGGGGACTATAATTCACCCCTCCACTTT
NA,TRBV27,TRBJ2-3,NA,CASSLRGWRPSTDTQYF,TGTGCCAGCAGCCTCAGGGGATGGCGACCGAGCACAGATACGCAGTATTTT
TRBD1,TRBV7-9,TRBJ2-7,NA,CASSAYRGRSYEQYF,TGTGCCAGCAGCGCATACAGGGGGCGCTCCTACGAGCAGTACTTC
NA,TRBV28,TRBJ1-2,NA,CASTPGWGYYGYTF,TGTGCCAGCACCCCCGGGTGGGGCTACTATGGCTACACCTTC
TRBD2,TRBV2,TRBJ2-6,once,CASTTSGRSGANVLTF,TGTGCCAGCACGACTAGCGGGAGATCTGGGGCCAACGTCCTGACTTTC
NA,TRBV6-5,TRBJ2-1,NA,CASSYQSSLSIDEQFF,TGTGCCAGCAGTTATCAATCTAGCCTTAGTATCGATGAGCAGTTCTTC
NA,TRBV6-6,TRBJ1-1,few,CASSYRAEAFF,TGTGCCAGCAGTTACAGGGCTGAAGCTTTCTTT
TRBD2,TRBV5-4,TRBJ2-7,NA,CASSILAGAEEQYF,TGTGCCAGCAGCATACTAGCGGGAGCGGAAGAGCAGTACTTC
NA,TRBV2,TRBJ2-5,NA,CASSEVGGAETQYF,TGTGCCAGCAGTGAAGTCGGGGGAGCAGAGACCCAGTACTTC
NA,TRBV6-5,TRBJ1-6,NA,CASSPLGEGSPLHF,TGTGCCAGCAGCCCACTAGGGGAAGGTTCACCCCTCCACTTT
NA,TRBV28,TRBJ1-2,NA,CASSLGQRPYGYTF,TGTGCCAGCAGTCTGGGCCAGCGACCTTATGGCTACACCTTC
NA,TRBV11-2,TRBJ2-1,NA,CASSYRPGAYNEQFF,TGTGCCAGCAGCTACCGCCCCGGGGCTTACAATGAGCAGTTCTTC
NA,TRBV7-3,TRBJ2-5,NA,CASSLGFGQGGETQYF,TGTGCCAGCAGCTTAGGATTCGGCCAAGGGGGAGAGACCCAGTACTTC
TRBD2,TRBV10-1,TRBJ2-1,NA,CASSESGTSGLQFF,TGCGCCAGCAGTGAGTCGGGGACTAGCGGTTTGCAGTTCTTC
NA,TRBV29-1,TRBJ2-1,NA,CSVDWYNEQFF,TGCAGCGTTGACTGGTACAATGAGCAGTTCTTC
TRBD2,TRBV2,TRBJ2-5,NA,CASSGGGLAGQETQYF,TGTGCCAGCAGTGGGGGGGGACTAGCGGGACAAGAGACCCAGTACTTC
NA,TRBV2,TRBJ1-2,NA,CASTPGTAIYGYTF,TGTGCCAGCACCCCCGGGACGGCTATCTATGGCTACACCTTC
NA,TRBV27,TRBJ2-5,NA,CASSLWGQSQETQYF,TGTGCCAGCAGTTTATGGGGACAAAGTCAAGAGACCCAGTACTTC
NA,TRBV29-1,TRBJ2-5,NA,CSVNPGTQYF,TGCAGCGTTAACCCGGGGACCCAGTACTTC
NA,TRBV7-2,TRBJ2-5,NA,CASSLAPSKLWETQYF,TGTGCCAGCAGCTTAGCGCCCAGTAAGCTCTGGGAGACCCAGTACTTC
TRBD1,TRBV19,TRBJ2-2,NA,CASSTLTGGGTGELFF,TGTGCCAGTAGTACTCTGACAGGGGGCGGGACCGGGGAGCTGTTTTTT
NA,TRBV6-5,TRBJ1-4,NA,CASSTRQPANEKLFF,TGTGCCAGCAGTACCCGACAGCCGGCTAATGAAAAACTGTTTTTT
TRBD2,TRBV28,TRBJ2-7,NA,CASSPRGSGSGHEQYF,TGTGCCAGCAGTCCGAGGGGTAGCGGGTCAGGTCACGAGCAGTACTTC
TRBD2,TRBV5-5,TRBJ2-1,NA,CASLVDPSGRDEQFF,TGTGCCAGCCTTGTGGATCCGAGCGGGAGGGATGAGCAGTTCTTC
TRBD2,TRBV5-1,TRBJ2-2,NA,CASSLAAGDTGELFF,TGCGCCAGCAGCTTGGCAGCGGGAGACACCGGGGAGCTGTTTTTT
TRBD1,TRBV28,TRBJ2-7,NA,CASARDRGIIGEYF,TGTGCCAGCGCCCGGGACAGGGGGATAATCGGAGAGTACTTC
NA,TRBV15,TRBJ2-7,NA,CATSSYLTGIYEQYF,TGTGCCACCAGCAGCTACCTAACAGGGATCTACGAGCAGTACTTC
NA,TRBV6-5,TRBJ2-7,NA,CASSYRDGVPDEQYF,TGTGCCAGCAGTTACCGGGACGGCGTTCCAGACGAGCAGTACTTC
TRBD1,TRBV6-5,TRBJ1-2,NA,CASSFRTDRANYGYTF,TGTGCCAGCAGTTTTCGCACGGACAGGGCTAACTATGGCTACACCTTC
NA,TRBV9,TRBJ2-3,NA,CASSAIWAADTQYF,TGTGCCAGCAGCGCCATATGGGCCGCAGATACGCAGTATTTT
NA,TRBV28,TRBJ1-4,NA,CASSTASLRQNNEKLFF,TGTGCCAGCAGCACCGCCTCCCTGCGCCAGAATAATGAAAAACTGTTTTTT